The 6 T cell receptor beta chains below all came from one sample that was sequenced in a study of cytomegalovirus exposure and HLA in healthy donors. A multiplex PCR was run with 60 Vbeta primers and 13 Jbeta primers. Assay used: immunoSEQ multiplex PCR; TCRdb lists only in-frame clones, some missing. The sample comprises over 110,000 clones, 65% to 85% of which are singletons, and around 2.5% rests with the top ten. Sequenced material: PBMCs. Source of these receptors: a male donor in good health and CMV-seronegative.

CDR3 residues: CASSESSSGSANTGELFF. As DNA, the CDR3 is TGTGCCAGCAGTGAATCGAGTAGCGGGAGCGCGAACACCGGGGAGCTGTTTTTT. J is TRBJ2-2 and V is TRBV25-1, with 9 bases lining up with TRBD2. CDR1 MGHDK and CDR2 SYGVNS come from the germline V gene. The length of the CDR3 is 18 residues. The junction had 6 bases not matched to a gene; V was cut back by 1 base and J by 0 bases.

This clone was counted a single time. CDR3 in amino acids: CASSRAGGNQETQYF. The DNA for the CDR3 is TGTGCCAGCAGCCGCGCCGGGGGTAATCAAGAGACCCAGTACTTC. This chain links TRBV13 with TRBJ2-5, with a possible D match to TRBD2 (6 bases). With 5 bases removed from V and 2 bases from J, the gap between germline ends came to 15 bases. The CDR3 covers 15 residues. The germline gives CDR1 PRHDT, CDR2 FYEKMQ (reference sequence). The full variable domain, its missing parts supplied by reference TRBV13 and TRBJ2-5, is AAGVIQSPRHLIKEKRETATLKCYPIPRHDTVYWYQQGPGQDPQFLISFYEKMQSDKGSIPDRFSAQQFSDYHSELNMSSLELGDSALYFCASSRAGGNQETQYFGPGTRLLVL.

This sequence joins TRBV7-9 and TRBJ1-4, with 11 bases fitting TRBD1. This CDR3 spans 16 amino acids. J was trimmed by 2 bases and V by 5 bases; bases with no gene match: 4. The germline gives CDR1 SEHNR, CDR2 FQNEAQ (reference sequence). The CDR3 loop reads CASSLWDRGTNEKLFF. The CDR3 coding sequence is TGTGCCAGCAGCCTATGGGACAGGGGGACTAATGAAAAACTGTTTTTT.

The chain combines TRBV7-2 with TRBJ2-2; D might be TRBD1 (5 bases). In germline, CDR1 is SGHTA, CDR2 FQGNSA. V was trimmed by 5 bases and J by 1 base, leaving 14 bases between them. This CDR3 has 16 residues. The CDR3 loop is CASSLGQQLNTGELFF. CDR3 DNA sequence: TGTGCCAGCAGCCTAGGACAACAACTGAACACCGGGGAGCTGTTTTTT.

This chain links TRBV6-1 with TRBJ1-5; the match to TRBD1 covers 7 bases. In germline, CDR1 is MNHNS, CDR2 SASEGT. V shed 6 bases and J 0 bases; nucleotides not matched to a gene: 2. The CDR3 consists of 14 residues. CDR3 region: CASRTGHSNQPQHF. The DNA of the CDR3 is TGTGCCAGCAGGACAGGGCATAGCAATCAGCCCCAGCATTTT.

The chain combines TRBV4-3 with TRBJ2-5; no reliable D call. The CDR3 sequence is 15 residues long. Germline V gene lookup returns CDR1 LGHNA and CDR2 YSLEER. V was cut by 3 bases and J by 2 bases, with 13 bases left in between. The CDR3 loop is CASSQAAQSQETQYF. CDR3 DNA sequence: TGCGCCAGCAGCCAGGCGGCGCAATCACAAGAGACCCAGTACTTC.